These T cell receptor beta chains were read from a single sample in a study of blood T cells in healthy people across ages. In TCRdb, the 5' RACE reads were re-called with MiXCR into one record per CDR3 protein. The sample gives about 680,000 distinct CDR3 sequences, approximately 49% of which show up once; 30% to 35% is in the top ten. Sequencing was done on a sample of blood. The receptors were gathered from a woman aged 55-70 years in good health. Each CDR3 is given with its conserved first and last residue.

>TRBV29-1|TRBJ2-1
CSTGDEQFF
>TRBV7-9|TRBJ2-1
CASSLSGRLSSVTSHEQFF
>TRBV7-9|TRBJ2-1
CASSPETRTSGIYSEQFF
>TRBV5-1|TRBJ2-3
CASRANQVLTDTQYF
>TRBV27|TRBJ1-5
CASSPTGTTSNQPQHF
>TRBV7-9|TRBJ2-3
CASSDRGTTDTQYF
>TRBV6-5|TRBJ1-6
CASSWDRTYNSPLHF
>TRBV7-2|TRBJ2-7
CASSLDYSASYNEQYF
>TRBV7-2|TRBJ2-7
CASSLAFGVEQYF
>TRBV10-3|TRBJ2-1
CAISTSSYEQFF
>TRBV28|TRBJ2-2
CASSGLYTGELFF
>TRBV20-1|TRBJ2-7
CSARGRQGAFYEQYF
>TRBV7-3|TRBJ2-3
CASGATGPDTQYF
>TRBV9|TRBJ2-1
CASSVGGSGIYNEQFF
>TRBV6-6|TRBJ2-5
CASSLNDRSNEQYF
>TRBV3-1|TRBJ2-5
CASSQDGRGQGETQYF
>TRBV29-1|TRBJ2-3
CSAIRFGRRATDTQYF
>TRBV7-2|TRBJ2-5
CASSLQAGGETQYF
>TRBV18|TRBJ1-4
CASSPKGDEKLFF
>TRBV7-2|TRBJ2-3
CASSVRGGVRTDTQYF
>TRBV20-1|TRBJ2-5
CSAGISETQYF
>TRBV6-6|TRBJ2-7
CASTRGGTYEQYF
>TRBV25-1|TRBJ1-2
CASSTHPSRNYTF
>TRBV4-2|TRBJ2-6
CASSQGTGGPGANVLTF
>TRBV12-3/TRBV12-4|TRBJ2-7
CASSLKLGPSSYEQYF
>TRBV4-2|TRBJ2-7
CASSLGPQGSGDNEQYF
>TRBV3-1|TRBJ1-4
CASSQEVEKLFF
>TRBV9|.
CASSLTGDVMYEQYF
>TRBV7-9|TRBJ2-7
CASSTTGILYEQYF
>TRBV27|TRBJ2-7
CASSRQAAYEQYF
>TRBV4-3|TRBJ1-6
CASSQEGQAYNSPLHF
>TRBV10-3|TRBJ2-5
CAISDATGSQETQYF
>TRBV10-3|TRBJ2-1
CAISLGQGYNEQFF
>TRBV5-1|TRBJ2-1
CAGSLVGLANNEQFF
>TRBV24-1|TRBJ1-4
CATGTGSNEKLFF
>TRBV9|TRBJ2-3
CASSAGTTNTDTQYF
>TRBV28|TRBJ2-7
CACSLLGRGYEQYF
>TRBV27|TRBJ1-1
CASSLFEGTEAFF
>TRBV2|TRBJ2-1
CASSEGGAGGREQFF
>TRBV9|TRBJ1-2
CASSADPDRVYGYTF
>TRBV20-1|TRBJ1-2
CSARKRDSDGYTF
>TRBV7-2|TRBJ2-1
CASAFAGKETQFF
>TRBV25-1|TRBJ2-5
CASSEWLAGSQETRYF
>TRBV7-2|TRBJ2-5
CASSLNGQGMTQYF
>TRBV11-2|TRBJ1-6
CASSRVSGQGAYNSPLHF
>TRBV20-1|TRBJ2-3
CSARRGRDTQYF
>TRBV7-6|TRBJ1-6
CASSNHRGPGNSPLHF
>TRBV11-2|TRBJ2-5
CASSLTSVAGGPNGEQYF
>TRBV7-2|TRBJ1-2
CASRDTNDRGGFSYTF
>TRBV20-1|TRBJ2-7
CSASGTSGRSYEQYF
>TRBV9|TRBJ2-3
CASSVGQGGSTDTQYF
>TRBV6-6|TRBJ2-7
CASSDDGSYEQYF
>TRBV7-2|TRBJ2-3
CAGSLSPGTDTQYF